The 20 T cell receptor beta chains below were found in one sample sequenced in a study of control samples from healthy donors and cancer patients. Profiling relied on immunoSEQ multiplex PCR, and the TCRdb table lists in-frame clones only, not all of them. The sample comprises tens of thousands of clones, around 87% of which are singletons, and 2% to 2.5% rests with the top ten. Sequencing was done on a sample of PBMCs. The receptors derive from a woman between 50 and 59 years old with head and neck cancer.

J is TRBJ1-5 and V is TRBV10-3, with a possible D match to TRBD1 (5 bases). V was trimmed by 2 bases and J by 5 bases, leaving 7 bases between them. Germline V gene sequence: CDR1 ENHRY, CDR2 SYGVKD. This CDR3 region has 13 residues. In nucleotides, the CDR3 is TGTGCCATCAGTGAGGACAGTTATCAGCCCCAGCATTTT. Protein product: CAISEDSYQPQHF.

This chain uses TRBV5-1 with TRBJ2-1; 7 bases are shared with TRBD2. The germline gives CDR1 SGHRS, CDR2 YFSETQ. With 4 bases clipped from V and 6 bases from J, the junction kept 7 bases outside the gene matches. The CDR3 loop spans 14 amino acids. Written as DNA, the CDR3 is TGCGCCAGCAGCCCCGGGACTACCTCCAATGAGCAGTTCTTC. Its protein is CASSPGTTSNEQFF.

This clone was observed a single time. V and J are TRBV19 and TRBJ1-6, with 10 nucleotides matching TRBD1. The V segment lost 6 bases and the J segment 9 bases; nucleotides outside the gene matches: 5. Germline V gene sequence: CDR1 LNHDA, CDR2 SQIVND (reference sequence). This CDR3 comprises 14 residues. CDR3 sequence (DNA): TGTGCCAGTAGCCGGGGGACAGGGGCTTCACCCCTCCACTTT. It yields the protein CASSRGTGASPLHF.

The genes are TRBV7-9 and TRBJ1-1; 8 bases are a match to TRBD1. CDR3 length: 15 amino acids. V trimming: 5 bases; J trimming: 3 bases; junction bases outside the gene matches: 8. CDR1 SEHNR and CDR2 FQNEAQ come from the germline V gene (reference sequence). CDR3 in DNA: TGTGCCAGCAGCCCCGGGACAGGTTGGGACACTGAAGCTTTCTTT. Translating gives CASSPGTGWDTEAFF. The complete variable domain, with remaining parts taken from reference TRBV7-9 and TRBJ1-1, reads DTGVSQNPRHKITKRGQNVTFRCDPISEHNRLYWYRQTLGQGPEFLTYFQNEAQLEKSRLLSDRFSAERPKGSFSTLEIQRTEQGDSAMYLCASSPGTGWDTEAFFGQGTRLTVV.

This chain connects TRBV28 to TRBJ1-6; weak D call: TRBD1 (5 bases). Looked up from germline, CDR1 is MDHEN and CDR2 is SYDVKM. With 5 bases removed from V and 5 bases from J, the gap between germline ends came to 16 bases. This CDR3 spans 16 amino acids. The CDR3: CASSAYGGRNNSPLHF. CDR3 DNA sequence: TGTGCCAGCAGTGCATATGGGGGACGGAATAATTCACCCCTCCACTTT.

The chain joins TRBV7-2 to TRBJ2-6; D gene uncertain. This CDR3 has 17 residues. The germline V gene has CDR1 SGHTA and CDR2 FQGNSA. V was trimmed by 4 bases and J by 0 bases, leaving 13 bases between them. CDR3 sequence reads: CASSSIGFGSGANVLTF. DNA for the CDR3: TGTGCCAGCAGCTCCATCGGATTCGGCTCTGGGGCCAACGTCCTGACTTTC.

Written as DNA, the CDR3 is TGTGCCAGCAGCCAAGATATGGCTCCCGAGCAGTACTTC. Translation gives CASSQDMAPEQYF. The rearrangement uses TRBV4-2 and TRBJ2-7; D not resolved. The germline V gene encodes CDR1 LGHNA and CDR2 YNFKEQ. V lost 0 bases to trimming and J lost 6 bases, with 9 bases between them. The CDR3 has 13 residues.

The CDR3 sequence: CASGGTSSAQPQHF. The CDR3 DNA follows: TGTGCCAGTGGAGGCACATCCTCGGCTCAGCCCCAGCATTTT. The rearrangement joins TRBV19 to TRBJ1-5; D uncertain. The V end lost 8 bases, the J end lost 6 bases, and 17 bases lay between the germline ends. CDR1 is LNHDA, CDR2 SQIVND, per germline (reference sequence). The CDR3 loop spans 14 amino acids.

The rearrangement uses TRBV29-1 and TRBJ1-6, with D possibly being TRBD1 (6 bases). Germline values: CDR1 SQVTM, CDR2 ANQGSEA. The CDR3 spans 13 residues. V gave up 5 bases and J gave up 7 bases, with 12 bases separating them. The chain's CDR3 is CSVRPGTNSPLHF. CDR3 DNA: TGCAGCGTTCGACCGGGGACAAATTCACCCCTCCACTTT.

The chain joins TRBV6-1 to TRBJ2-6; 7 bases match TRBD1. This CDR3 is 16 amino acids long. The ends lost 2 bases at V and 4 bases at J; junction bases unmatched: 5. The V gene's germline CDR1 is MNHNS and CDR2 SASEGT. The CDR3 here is CASSERTGDGANVLTF. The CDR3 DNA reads TGTGCCAGCAGTGAACGGACAGGTGACGGGGCCAACGTCCTGACTTTC.

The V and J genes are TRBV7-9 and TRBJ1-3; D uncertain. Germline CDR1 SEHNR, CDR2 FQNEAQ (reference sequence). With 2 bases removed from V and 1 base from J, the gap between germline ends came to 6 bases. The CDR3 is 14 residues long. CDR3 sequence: CASSLNPSGNTIYF. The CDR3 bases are TGTGCCAGCAGCTTAAATCCGTCTGGAAACACCATATATTTT.

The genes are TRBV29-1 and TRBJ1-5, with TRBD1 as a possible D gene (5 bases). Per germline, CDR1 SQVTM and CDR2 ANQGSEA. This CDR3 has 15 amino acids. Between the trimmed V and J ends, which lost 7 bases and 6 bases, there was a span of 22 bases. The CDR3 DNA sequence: TGCAGCGCCCTAGAGGGGACCGAAGTCAGTCAGCCCCAGCATTTT. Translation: CSALEGTEVSQPQHF.

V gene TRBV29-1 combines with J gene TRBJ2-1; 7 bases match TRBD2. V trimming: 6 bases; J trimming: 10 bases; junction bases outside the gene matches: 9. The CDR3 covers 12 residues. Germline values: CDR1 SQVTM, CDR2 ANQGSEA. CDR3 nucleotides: TGCAGCGTCCCCGGGACTACCCAAGAGCAGTTCTTC. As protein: CSVPGTTQEQFF.

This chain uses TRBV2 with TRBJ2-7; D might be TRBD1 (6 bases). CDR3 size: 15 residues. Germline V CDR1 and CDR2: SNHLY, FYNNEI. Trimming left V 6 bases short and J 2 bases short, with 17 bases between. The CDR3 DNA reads TGTGCCAGCAGGGAGATCGGGCAGGGGACCTACGAGCAGTACTTC. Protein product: CASREIGQGTYEQYF.

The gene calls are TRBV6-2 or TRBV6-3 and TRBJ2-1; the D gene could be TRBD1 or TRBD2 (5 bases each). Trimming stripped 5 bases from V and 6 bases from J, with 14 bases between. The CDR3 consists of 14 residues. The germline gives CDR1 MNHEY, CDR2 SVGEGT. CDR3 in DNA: TGTGCCAGCAGTCTCTCCGGGACGGTCAATGAGCAGTTCTTC. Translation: CASSLSGTVNEQFF.

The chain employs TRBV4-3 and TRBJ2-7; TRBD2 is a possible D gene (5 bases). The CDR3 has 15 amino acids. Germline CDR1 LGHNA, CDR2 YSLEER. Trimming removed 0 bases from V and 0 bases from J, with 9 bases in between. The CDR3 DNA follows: TGCGCCAGCAGCCAAGAGATTAGCGACTCCTACGAGCAGTACTTC. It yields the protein CASSQEISDSYEQYF.

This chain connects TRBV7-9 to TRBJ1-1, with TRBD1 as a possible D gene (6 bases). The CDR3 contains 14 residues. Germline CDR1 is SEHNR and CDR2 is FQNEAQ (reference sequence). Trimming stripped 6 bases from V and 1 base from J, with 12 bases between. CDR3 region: CASRLTGSNTEAFF. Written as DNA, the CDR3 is TGTGCCAGCAGATTGACAGGATCGAACACTGAAGCTTTCTTT.

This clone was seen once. The CDR3 region is CASSFWRQGSSGANVLTF. CDR3 DNA sequence: TGTGCCAGCAGCTTCTGGAGACAGGGGAGCTCTGGGGCCAACGTCCTGACTTTC. The rearrangement joins TRBV5-8 to TRBJ2-6, with 8 nucleotides matching TRBD1. Germline loops: CDR1 SGHTS, CDR2 YDEGEE. With 2 bases clipped from V and 0 bases from J, the junction kept 7 bases outside the gene matches. The CDR3 runs to 18 residues.

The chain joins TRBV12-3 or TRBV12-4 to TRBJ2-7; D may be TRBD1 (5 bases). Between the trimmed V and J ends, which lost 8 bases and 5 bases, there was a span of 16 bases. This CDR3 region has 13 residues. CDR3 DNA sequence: TGTGCCAGCCAGATGACAGCTCTAGACGAGCAGTACTTC. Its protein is CASQMTALDEQYF.

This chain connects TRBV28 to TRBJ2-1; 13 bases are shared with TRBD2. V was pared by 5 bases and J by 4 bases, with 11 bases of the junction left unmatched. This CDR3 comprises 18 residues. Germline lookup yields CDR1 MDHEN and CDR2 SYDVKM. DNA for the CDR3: TGTGCCAGCAGTCCCCAAATTGGACTAGCGGGGGAATACAATGAGCAGTTCTTC. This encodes CASSPQIGLAGEYNEQFF.